This T cell receptor (beta chain) is from a study of T-cell reconstitution after alpha-beta-depleted transplantation in children (dated by TCRdb to 2016 to 2017). Study-wide context: T-cell immune reconstitution after TCRalphabeta/CD19-depleted allogeneic hematopoietic cell transplantation in children was quantitatively tracked in the study by means of TCR repertoire profiling.

Study-level results and caveats: The apparently early recovery of alphabetaT-cell counts about two months after transplant reportedly depended on only several hundred rapidly expanded clones that came from non-depleted graft cells. The high TCRbeta diversity at day 60 in some patients was ascribed to recipient T cells and intrathymic progenitors that had survived conditioning. Over subsequent months, a decline in hyperexpanded clone frequencies was noted, and after one year, T-cell counts and TCRbeta diversity were mostly ascribed to newly produced T cells.

From its cysteine to its phenylalanine, the CDR3 spans 13 amino acids. CDR3 DNA only is kept here, 39 bases in frame from base 1. V is cut by 6 bases and J by 8 bases, and the space between the germline ends is 16 bases. The germline V gene (reference sequence) yields DFQATT for CDR1 and SNEGSKA for CDR2. Interpreted using the paper, the treatment or condition label stands for: allogeneic hematopoietic cell transplantation with graft depleted of TCRalphabeta T cells and CD19 B cells. TCRalphabeta/CD19-depleted allogeneic hematopoietic cell grafts were given to the transplant recipients, all of whom were children. With respect to this clonotype: Its specific antigen is unknown. It has no much larger one-base neighbor in the sample; base qualities were not kept.

The library was prepared using PCR. Sequenced on an Illumina HiSeq 2500. TCR library preparation used molecular barcoding, with unique molecular identifiers applied to normalize quantification of the TCRbeta repertoire. TCRdb reworked the public reads: Q25 trimming with fastp, MiXCR clone assembly, productive beta chains retained. For every CDR3 protein sequence, its rows merge into one entry that carries the most common genes and DNA. The sample includes around 500,000 distinct CDR3 sequences, with under 30% observed a single time. The top ten clones comprise roughly 13% of the sample. Material: PBMCs, mostly from graft donor cells, obtained 360 days after TCRalphabeta/CD19-depleted stem cell transplant. The sequence is built from TRBV20-1 and TRBJ1-4; tentative D gene TRBD1, with 5 bases matching. The sequence came from a boy less than two years old who had a stem cell transplant for acute myeloid leukemia, so the T cells may come from the graft donor. The CDR3: CSARPRESEKLFF. The nucleotides read TGCAGTGCCAGGCCCAGGGAATCCGAAAAACTGTTTTTT.